This T cell receptor beta chain is from a study of blood T cell repertoires in COVID-19. About the study: Acute and convalescent COVID-19 specimens originated in the United States, Italy and Spain. Sources were T cells, B-cell-depleted T cells, or PBMCs; the material itself was cDNA or gDNA.

CDR3 length: 15 amino acids. V dropped 4 bases and J dropped 8; count of bases not matched to a gene: 13. The germline CDR1 and CDR2 sequences are ENHRY and SYGVKD. Authors' methods: For nucleated cells, counts were estimated from reference gene primer amplification. Method: immunoSEQ multiplex PCR; TCRdb's copy keeps in-frame clones and lacks some. V and J calls plus clone size are reproduced from that table; the DNA served to infer D and trimming. The sample lists fewer than 300,000 clones, roughly 87% seen once, with 9.4% in the top ten. The chain has TRBV10-3 and TRBJ1-2; 7 positions match TRBD1. Input material: peripheral blood. The source of this sequence is a man between 18 and 35 years old with active or convalescent COVID-19. CDR3 in amino acids: CAISARTGGAMGYTF. The CDR3 region has the DNA TGTGCCATCAGTGCCCGGACAGGAGGGGCGATGGGCTACACCTTC.